These 14 T cell receptor beta chains were all obtained from the same sample, sequenced in a study of CD8 T cells in Susac syndrome (dated by TCRdb to the late 2010s). The library was built by means of the immunoSEQ multiplex PCR assay. RNA was extracted using the RNeasy kit, and about 0.5 to 1 microgram was reverse transcribed with random hexamers. In TCRdb, the public reads were trimmed at Q25 with fastp and aligned with MiXCR, with productive beta chains retained. Each entry is one CDR3 protein sequence, shown with its most common DNA and genes. Within this sample are about 200,000 distinct CDR3 sequences, with more than 85% of them counted one time only. The top ten constitute approximately 0.075% of the sample. Input material: CD4+ T cells from PBMCs. The receptor set was obtained from a human donor with multiple sclerosis.

The V call is TRBV4-1, the J call TRBJ2-3, with 12 bases matching TRBD2. Germline-derived CDR1 and CDR2 are MGHRA and YSYEKL. The CDR3 spans 19 residues. V gave up 3 bases and J gave up 6 bases; unmatched junction bases: 16. The CDR3 DNA reads as TGCGCCAGCAGCCAGTCCCGCCTGGCTAGCGGGGGGGATAGGGATACGCAGTATTTT. Amino acid sequence: CASSQSRLASGGDRDTQYF.

This clonotype was counted once. The chain is built from TRBV7-9 and TRBJ2-5, with D unresolved. Per germline, CDR1 SEHNR and CDR2 FQNEAQ (reference sequence). The V end lost 3 bases, the J end lost 0 bases, and 5 bases lay between the germline ends. The CDR3 runs 13 residues. DNA for the CDR3: TGTGCCAGCAGCTTCTCGGACCAAGAGACCCAGTACTTC. This translates into CASSFSDQETQYF.

The chain links TRBV15 to TRBJ2-6; 7 nucleotides match TRBD1. The trim removed 1 base at V and 0 bases at J, leaving 6 bases unmatched. CDR1 and CDR2 from the germline V gene are LNHNV and YYDKDF (reference sequence). The CDR3 totals 18 residues. CDR3 in amino acids: CATSRVTGLSSGANVLTF. CDR3 bases: TGTGCCACCAGCAGAGTGACAGGGCTTAGCTCTGGGGCCAACGTCCTGACTTTC.

This CDR3 is CASSHTIRQATYNEQFF. The CDR3 nucleotides read TGTGCCAGCAGCCATACAATCAGGCAGGCCACCTACAATGAGCAGTTCTTC. This rearrangement joins TRBV3-1 to TRBJ2-1, with D unresolved. Germline-derived CDR1 and CDR2 are LGHDT and YNNKEL (reference sequence). The V and J ends lost 3 bases and 2 bases respectively, with 17 bases between them. The CDR3 extends over 17 amino acids.

J is TRBJ2-1 and V is TRBV12-5, with no clear D. V was pared by 3 bases and J by 7 bases, with 10 bases between. The germline V gene encodes CDR1 LGHNT and CDR2 FRNRAP. CDR3 length: 13 amino acids. The DNA for the CDR3 is TGTGCTAGTGGTTTTACCTGGGCAAATGAGCAGTTCTTC. Protein product: CASGFTWANEQFF.

The rearrangement links TRBV19 to TRBJ1-1; D is unresolved. V gave up 1 base and J gave up 1 base, with 4 bases separating them. CDR3 length equals 13 residues. CDR1 is LNHDA, CDR2 SQIVND, per germline (reference sequence). In nucleotides, the CDR3 is TGTGCCAGTAGTATAGGGCCGAACACTGAAGCTTTCTTT. Residues: CASSIGPNTEAFF.

The genes are TRBV7-2 and TRBJ2-3, with D unresolved. CDR1 and CDR2 from the germline V gene are SGHTA and FQGNSA. The CDR3 is 15 amino acids. V was pared by 1 base and J by 0 bases, with 8 bases between. CDR3: CASSLGATSTDTQYF. The CDR3, as DNA: TGTGCCAGCAGCTTAGGAGCGACTAGCACAGATACGCAGTATTTT.

This chain joins TRBV14 and TRBJ2-1, with 8 bases lining up with TRBD1. Trimming took 5 bases from V and 2 from J; bases not matched to a gene: 8. Germline assignment: CDR1 SGHDN and CDR2 FVKESK. CDR3 length: 16 residues. This CDR3 reads CASSSWTGQTYNEQFF. CDR3 nucleotide sequence: TGTGCCAGCAGCAGTTGGACAGGGCAAACCTACAATGAGCAGTTCTTC.

The chain joins TRBV20-1 to TRBJ2-2; D may be TRBD2 (6 bases). The CDR3 is 14 amino acids. The germline V and J ends were trimmed by 6 bases and 0 bases, with 11 bases remaining between them. The germline V gene encodes CDR1 DFQATT and CDR2 SNEGSKA (reference sequence). The CDR3 sequence is CSAKLASNTGELFF. CDR3 DNA: TGCAGTGCCAAGCTAGCGTCGAACACCGGGGAGCTGTTTTTT.

The chain combines TRBV21-1 with TRBJ2-7; TRBD1, the table's D call, lacks a check against the DNA. TRBV21-1 is listed as a pseudogene. The CDR3 contains 12 residues. The DNA for the CDR3 is TGTGCCAGCAGCAAGGACAGGGGAGGGCAGTACGTC. It specifies CASSKDRGGQYV.

CDR3 sequence: CASSLKQGSQYF. CDR3 coding DNA: TGTGCCAGCAGTTTAAAACAGGGTTCCCAGTACTTC. The chain employs TRBV5-6 and TRBJ2-5; perhaps TRBD1 as D (6 bases). Germline V gene sequence: CDR1 SGHDT, CDR2 YYEEEE. Trimming removed 5 bases at V and 9 bases at J, with 14 bases between. The CDR3 sequence is 12 residues long.

The rearrangement joins TRBV29-1 to TRBJ1-1; unclear D gene. Germline CDR1 and CDR2: SQVTM and ANQGSEA. Between the trimmed V and J ends, which lost 6 bases and 3 bases, there was a span of 5 bases. The CDR3 runs to 10 residues. Here the CDR3 reads CSVKDTEAFF. As DNA, the CDR3 is TGCAGCGTCAAAGACACTGAAGCTTTCTTT.

V usage is TRBV29-1 and J usage is TRBJ2-5, with D tentatively TRBD2 (6 bases). The CDR3 runs to 15 residues. Germline V gene sequence: CDR1 SQVTM, CDR2 ANQGSEA. V lost 6 bases and J lost 4, with 21 bases in between. CDR3 protein: CSVSTSGVLGETQYF. In DNA form, the CDR3 reads TGCAGCGTGTCCACCTCGGGGGTCTTGGGAGAGACCCAGTACTTC.

This rearrangement joins TRBV20-1 to TRBJ2-7; 14 bases map to TRBD2. This CDR3 is built from 14 residues. From germline, CDR1 is DFQATT and CDR2 SNEGSKA (reference sequence). V shed 5 bases and J 2 bases; nucleotides not matched to a gene: 2. The CDR3 loop is CSAGTSGGTYEQYF. The CDR3 bases are TGCAGTGCTGGGACTAGCGGGGGAACCTACGAGCAGTACTTC.